This T cell receptor beta chain was recovered during a study of healthy donors' naive CD4 and CD8 T cells. Whole-study context: Three donor age groups were sampled: 20-25, 40-50 and 60-70 years; half female. A new alpha primer set targeted every functional IMGT alpha variant.

Comment on this clonotype: Its antigen is unknown.

Study-level points and caveats: A reported CD4+/CD8+ bias affected most V and J genes in naive cells.

J was trimmed by 5 bases and V by 6 bases; bases with no gene match: 11. CDR1 and CDR2 (germline): MNHEY, SVGAGI. This CDR3 spans 15 amino acids. Each TCR library used around 540 ng of total RNA and a linear amplification protocol. In TCRdb, the reads were re-called with MiXCR into one record per CDR3 protein. The sample has 150,000 to 200,000 distinct CDR3 sequences, 65% to 80% seen once. The genes are TRBV6-5 and TRBJ2-5; 8 bases align to TRBD1. Sequenced input: naive CD4+ and CD8+ T cells sorted from blood, pooled from several donors. The receptor's source is a pool of human donors in good health; the sample pools cells from several healthy donors. The CDR3 sequence: CASSLRTGRGETQYF. The CDR3 region has the DNA TGTGCCAGCAGCCTAAGGACAGGGAGAGGGGAGACCCAGTACTTC.